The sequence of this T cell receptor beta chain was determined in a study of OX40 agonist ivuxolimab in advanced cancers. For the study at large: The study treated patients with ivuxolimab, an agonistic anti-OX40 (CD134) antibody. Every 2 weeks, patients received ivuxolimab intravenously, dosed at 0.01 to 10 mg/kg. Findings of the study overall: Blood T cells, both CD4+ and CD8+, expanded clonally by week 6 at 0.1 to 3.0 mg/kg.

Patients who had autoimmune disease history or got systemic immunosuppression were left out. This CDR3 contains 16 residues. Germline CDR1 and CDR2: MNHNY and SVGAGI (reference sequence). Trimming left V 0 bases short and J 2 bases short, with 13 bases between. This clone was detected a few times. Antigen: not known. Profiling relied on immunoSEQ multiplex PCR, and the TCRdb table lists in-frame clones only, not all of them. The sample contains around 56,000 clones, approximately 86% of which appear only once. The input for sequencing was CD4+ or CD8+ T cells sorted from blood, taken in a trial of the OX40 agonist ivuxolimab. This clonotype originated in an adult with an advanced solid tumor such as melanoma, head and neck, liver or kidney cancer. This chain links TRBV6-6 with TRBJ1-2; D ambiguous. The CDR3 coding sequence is TGTGCCAGCAGTTACTCGAGTAATGCCAGGAACTATGGCTACACCTTC. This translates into CASSYSSNARNYGYTF.